This T cell receptor beta chain is from a study of cytomegalovirus exposure and HLA in healthy donors. Findings and caveats of the study: Sequencing probably produced one cluster of sequence variants that were highly shared. Many donors shared some public TCRs, even though most TCR sequences were rare.

This CDR3 is 14 amino acids long. In germline, CDR1 is SGHDN, CDR2 FVKESK. The study ran its PCR with 60 Vbeta and 13 Jbeta primers. The protocol was immunoSEQ multiplex PCR, while the TCRdb copy is restricted to in-frame clones and leaves out a portion. The data contain about 180,000 clones, around four fifths of them singletons. Note on this clone: Its antigen is currently unknown. At one end, the junction sequence differs from germline, possibly due to a read error.

The V gene is TRBV14, the J gene TRBJ1-2, with 9 bases aligning to TRBD1. The clonotype originates from a woman aged 25-40 years in good health and CMV-seronegative. Sequencing was carried out using PBMCs. CDR3 sequence: CASSRDREAYGYTF. The CDR3 DNA reads as TGTGCCAGTAGCCGGGACAGGGAAGCCTATGGCTACACCTTC.